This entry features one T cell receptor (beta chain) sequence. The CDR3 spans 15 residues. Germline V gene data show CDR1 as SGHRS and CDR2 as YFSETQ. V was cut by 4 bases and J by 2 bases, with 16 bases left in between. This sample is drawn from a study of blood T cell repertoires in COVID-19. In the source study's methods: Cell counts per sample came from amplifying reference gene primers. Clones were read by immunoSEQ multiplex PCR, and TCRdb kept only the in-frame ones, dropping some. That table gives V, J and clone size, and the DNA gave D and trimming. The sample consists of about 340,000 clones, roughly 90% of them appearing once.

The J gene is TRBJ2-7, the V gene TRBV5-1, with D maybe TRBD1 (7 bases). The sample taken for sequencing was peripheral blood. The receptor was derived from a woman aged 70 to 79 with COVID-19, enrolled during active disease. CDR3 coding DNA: TGCGCCAGCAGCCCCTCAGGGGGGACGGCCTACGAGCAGTACTTC. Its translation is CASSPSGGTAYEQYF.